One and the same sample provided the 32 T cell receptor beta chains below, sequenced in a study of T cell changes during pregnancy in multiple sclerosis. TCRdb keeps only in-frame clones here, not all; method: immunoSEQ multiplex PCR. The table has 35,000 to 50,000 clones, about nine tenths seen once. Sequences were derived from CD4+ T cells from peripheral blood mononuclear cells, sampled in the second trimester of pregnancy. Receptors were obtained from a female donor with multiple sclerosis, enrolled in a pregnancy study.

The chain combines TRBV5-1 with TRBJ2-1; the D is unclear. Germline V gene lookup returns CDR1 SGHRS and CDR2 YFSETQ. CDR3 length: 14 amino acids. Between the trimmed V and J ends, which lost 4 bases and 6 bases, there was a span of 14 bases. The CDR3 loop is CASSRSGPINEQFF. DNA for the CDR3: TGCGCCAGCAGCAGATCAGGTCCGATCAATGAGCAGTTCTTC.

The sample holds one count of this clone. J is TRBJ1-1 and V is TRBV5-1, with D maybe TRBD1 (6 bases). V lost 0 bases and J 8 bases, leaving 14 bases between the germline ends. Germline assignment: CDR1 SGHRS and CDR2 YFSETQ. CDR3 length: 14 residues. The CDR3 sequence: CASSLGGQGGEAFF. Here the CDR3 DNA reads TGCGCCAGCAGCTTGGGGGGGCAGGGCGGCGAAGCTTTCTTT.

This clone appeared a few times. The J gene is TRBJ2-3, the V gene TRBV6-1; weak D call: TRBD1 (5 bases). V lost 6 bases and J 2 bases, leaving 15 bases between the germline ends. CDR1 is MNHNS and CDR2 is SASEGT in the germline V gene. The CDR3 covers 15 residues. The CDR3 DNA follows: TGTGCCAGCAGACCGGACAACCTTCACACAGATACGCAGTATTTT. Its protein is CASRPDNLHTDTQYF.

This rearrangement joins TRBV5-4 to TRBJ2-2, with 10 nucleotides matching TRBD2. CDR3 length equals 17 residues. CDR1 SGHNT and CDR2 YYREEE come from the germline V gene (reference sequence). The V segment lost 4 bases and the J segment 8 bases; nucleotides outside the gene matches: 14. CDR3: CASSPELASGSAGELFF. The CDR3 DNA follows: TGTGCCAGCAGCCCCGAGCTAGCTAGCGGGAGTGCGGGGGAGCTGTTTTTT. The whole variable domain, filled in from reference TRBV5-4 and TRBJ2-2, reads ETGVTQSPTHLIKTRGQQVTLRCSSQSGHNTVSWYQQALGQGPQFIFQYYREEENGRGNFPPRFSGLQFPNYSSELNVNALELDDSALYLCASSPELASGSAGELFFGEGSRLTVL.

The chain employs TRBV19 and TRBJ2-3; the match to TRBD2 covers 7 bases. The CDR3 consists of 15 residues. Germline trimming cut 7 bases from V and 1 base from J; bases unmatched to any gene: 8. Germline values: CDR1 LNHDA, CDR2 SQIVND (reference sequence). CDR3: CASTRRLAGTDTQYF. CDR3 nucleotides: TGTGCCAGTACCAGGAGGCTAGCGGGCACAGATACGCAGTATTTT.

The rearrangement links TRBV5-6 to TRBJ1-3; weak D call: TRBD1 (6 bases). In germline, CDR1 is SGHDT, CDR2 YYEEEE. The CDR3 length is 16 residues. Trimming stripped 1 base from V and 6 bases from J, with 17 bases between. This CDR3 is CASSLYSGRTENTIYF. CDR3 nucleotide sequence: TGTGCCAGCAGCTTGTATTCCGGTCGGACAGAAAACACCATATATTTT.

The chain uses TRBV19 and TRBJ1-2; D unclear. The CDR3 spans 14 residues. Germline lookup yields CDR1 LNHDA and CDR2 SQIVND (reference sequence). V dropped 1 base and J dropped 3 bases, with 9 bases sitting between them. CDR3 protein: CASSIGPVDYGYTF. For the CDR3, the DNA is TGTGCCAGTAGTATAGGGCCAGTCGACTATGGCTACACCTTC.

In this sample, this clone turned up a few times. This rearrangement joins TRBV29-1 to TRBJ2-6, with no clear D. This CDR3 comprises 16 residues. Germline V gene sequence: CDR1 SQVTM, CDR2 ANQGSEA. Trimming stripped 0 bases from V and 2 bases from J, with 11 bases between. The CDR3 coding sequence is TGCAGCGTTGAAGAGTCCGGGTCCACTGGGGCCAACGTCCTGACTTTC. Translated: CSVEESGSTGANVLTF.

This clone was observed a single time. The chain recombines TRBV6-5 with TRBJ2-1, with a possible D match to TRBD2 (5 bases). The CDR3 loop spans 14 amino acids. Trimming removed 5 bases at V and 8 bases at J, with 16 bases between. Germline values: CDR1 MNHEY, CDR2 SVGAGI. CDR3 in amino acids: CASSLWTRAHEQFF. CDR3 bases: TGTGCCAGCAGTCTTTGGACTCGCGCGCATGAGCAGTTCTTC.

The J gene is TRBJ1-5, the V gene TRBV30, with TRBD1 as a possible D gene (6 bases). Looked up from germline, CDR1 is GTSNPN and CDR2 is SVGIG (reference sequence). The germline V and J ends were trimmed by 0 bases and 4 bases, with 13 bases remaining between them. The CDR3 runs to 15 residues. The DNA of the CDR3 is TGTGCCTGGAGTGTAGGACAGTCGAATAATCAGCCCCAGCATTTT. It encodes CAWSVGQSNNQPQHF.

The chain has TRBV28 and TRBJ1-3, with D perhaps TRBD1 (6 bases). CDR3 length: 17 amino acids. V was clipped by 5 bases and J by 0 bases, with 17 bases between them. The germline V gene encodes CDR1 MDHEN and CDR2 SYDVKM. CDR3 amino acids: CASSRGGARLSGNTIYF. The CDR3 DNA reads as TGTGCCAGCAGTCGAGGGGGGGCGCGACTCTCTGGAAACACCATATATTTT.

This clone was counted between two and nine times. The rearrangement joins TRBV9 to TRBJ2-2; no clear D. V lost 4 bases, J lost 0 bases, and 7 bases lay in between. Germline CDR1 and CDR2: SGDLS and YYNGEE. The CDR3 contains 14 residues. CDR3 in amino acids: CASSKSPNTGELFF. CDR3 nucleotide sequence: TGTGCCAGCAGCAAGAGTCCGAACACCGGGGAGCTGTTTTTT.

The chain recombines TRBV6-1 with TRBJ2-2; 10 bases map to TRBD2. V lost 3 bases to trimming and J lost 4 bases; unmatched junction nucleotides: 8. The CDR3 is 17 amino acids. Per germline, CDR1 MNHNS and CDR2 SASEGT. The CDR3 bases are TGTGCCAGCAGTGAGCGGACTAGCGGATTTTTCACCGGGGAGCTGTTTTTT. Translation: CASSERTSGFFTGELFF.

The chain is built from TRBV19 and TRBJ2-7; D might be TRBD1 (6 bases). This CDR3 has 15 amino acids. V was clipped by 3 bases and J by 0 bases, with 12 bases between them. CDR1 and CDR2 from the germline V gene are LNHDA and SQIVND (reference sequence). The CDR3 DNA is TGTGCCAGTAGTATGACAGGACGAAGCTCCTACGAGCAGTACTTC. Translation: CASSMTGRSSYEQYF.

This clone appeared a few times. The CDR3 is CASSLTSGANTGELFF. DNA for the CDR3: TGCGCCAGCAGCTTGACTAGCGGAGCGAACACCGGGGAGCTGTTTTTT. This chain connects TRBV5-1 to TRBJ2-2; 8 bases align to TRBD2. CDR1 is SGHRS, CDR2 YFSETQ, per germline. V lost 1 base and J lost 0; bases outside the gene matches: 2. CDR3 length: 16 residues.

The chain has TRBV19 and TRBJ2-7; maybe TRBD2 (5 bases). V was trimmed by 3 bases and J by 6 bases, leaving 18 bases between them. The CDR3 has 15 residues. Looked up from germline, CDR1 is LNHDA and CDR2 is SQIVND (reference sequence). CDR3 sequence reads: CASSISGKYRAEQYF. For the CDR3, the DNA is TGTGCCAGTAGTATCTCGGGGAAGTATCGGGCCGAGCAGTACTTC.

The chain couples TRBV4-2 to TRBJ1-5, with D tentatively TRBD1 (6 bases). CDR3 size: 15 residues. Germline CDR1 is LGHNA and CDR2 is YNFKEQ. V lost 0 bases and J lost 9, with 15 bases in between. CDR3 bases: TGTGCCAGCAGCCAAGAGGGCTCAGGGGAAAGGCCCCAGCATTTT. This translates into CASSQEGSGERPQHF.

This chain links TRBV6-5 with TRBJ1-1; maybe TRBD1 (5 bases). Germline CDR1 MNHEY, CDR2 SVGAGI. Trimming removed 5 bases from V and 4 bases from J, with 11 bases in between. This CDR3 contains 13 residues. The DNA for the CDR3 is TGTGCCAGCAGTGCGCCAGGGTCCACTGAAGCTTTCTTT. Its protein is CASSAPGSTEAFF.

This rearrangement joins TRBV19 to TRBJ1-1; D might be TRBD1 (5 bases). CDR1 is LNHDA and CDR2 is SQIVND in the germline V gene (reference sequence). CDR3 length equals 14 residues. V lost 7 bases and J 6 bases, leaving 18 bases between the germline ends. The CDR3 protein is CASKRGRRDSEAFF. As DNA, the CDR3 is TGTGCCAGTAAGCGGGGCAGGCGCGACTCTGAAGCTTTCTTT.

The CDR3 coding sequence is TGTGCCACCAGCAGAGATCGGGGAGTGGGCGAGCAGTACTTC. Translated: CATSRDRGVGEQYF. V usage is TRBV15 and J usage is TRBJ2-7; tentatively, D is TRBD2 (5 bases). CDR1 and CDR2 from the germline V gene are LNHNV and YYDKDF (reference sequence). This CDR3 is built from 14 residues. Trimming took 0 bases from V and 6 from J, leaving 12 bases between them.

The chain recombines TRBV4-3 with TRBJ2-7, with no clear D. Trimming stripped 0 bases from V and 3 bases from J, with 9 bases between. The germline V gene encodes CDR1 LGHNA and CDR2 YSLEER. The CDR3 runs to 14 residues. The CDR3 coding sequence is TGCGCCAGCAGCCAAGATTCACTTTACTACGAGCAGTACTTC. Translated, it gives CASSQDSLYYEQYF.

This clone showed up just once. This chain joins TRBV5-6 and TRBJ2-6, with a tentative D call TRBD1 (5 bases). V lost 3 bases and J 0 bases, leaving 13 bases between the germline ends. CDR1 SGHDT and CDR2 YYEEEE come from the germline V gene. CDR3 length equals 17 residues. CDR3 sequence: CASSSIQGVSGANVLTF. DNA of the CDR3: TGTGCCAGCAGCTCCATACAAGGGGTCTCTGGGGCCAACGTCCTGACTTTC.

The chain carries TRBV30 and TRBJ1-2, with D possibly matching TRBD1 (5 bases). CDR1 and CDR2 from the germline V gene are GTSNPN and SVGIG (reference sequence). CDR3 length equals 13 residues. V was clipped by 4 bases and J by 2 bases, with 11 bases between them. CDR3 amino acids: CAWTGGKNYGYTF. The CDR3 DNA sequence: TGTGCCTGGACTGGGGGGAAAAACTATGGCTACACCTTC.

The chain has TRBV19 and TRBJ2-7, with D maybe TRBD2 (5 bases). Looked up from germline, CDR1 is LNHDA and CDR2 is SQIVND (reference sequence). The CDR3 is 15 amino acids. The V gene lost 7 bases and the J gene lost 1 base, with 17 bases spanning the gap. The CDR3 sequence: CASTPRAGMSYEQYF. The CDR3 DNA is TGTGCCAGTACCCCGAGGGCAGGAATGTCCTACGAGCAGTACTTC.

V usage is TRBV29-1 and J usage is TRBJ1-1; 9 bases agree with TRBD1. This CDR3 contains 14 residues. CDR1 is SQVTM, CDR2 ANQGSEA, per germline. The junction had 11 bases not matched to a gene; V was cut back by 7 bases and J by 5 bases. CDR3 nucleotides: TGCAGCGCCATCTTACAGGGGGCGAGGACTGAAGCTTTCTTT. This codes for CSAILQGARTEAFF.

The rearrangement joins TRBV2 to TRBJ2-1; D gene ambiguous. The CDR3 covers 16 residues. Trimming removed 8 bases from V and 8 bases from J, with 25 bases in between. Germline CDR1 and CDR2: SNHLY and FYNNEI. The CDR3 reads CASLPVAGPASDEQFF. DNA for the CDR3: TGTGCCAGCTTACCGGTCGCCGGCCCCGCAAGCGATGAGCAGTTCTTC.

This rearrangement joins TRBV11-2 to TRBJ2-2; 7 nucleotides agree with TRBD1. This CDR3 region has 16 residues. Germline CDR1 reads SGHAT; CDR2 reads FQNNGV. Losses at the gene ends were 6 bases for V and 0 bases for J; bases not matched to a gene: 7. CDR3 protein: CASSLPGTANTGELFF. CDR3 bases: TGTGCCAGCAGTTTACCTGGGACAGCGAACACCGGGGAGCTGTTTTTT.

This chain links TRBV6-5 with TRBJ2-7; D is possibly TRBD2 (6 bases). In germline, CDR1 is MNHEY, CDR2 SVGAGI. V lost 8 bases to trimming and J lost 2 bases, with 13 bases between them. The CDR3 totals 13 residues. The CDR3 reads CASRRGGTYEQYF. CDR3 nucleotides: TGTGCCAGCCGTAGGGGAGGTACCTACGAGCAGTACTTC.

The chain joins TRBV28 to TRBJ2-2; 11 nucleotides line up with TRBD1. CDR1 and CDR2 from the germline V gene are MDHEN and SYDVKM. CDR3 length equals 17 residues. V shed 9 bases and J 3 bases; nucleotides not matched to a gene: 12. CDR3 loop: CASIKVTGQGDTGELFF. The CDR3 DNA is TGTGCCAGTATCAAAGTGACGGGACAGGGGGACACCGGGGAGCTGTTTTTT. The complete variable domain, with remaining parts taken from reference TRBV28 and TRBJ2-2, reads DVKVTQSSRYLVKRTGEKVFLECVQDMDHENMFWYRQDPGLGLRLIYFSYDVKMKEKGDIPEGYSVSREKKERFSLILESASTNQTSMYLCASIKVTGQGDTGELFFGEGSRLTVL.

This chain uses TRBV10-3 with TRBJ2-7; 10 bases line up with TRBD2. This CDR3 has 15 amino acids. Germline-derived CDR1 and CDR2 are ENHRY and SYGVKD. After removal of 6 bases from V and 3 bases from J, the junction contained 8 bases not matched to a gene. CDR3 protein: CAIRSSGRIGYEQYF. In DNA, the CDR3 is TGTGCCATCAGATCTAGCGGGAGAATAGGCTACGAGCAGTACTTC.

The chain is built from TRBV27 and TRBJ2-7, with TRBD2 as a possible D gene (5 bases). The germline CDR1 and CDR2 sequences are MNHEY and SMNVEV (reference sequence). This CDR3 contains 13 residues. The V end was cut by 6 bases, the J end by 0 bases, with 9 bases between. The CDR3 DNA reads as TGTGCCAGCAGCCCTACTAGCTCCTACGAGCAGTACTTC. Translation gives CASSPTSSYEQYF.

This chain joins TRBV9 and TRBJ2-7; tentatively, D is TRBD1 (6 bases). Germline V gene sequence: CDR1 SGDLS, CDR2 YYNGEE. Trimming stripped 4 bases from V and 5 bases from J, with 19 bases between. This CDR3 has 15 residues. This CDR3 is CASSPQARGNDEQYF. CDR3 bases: TGTGCCAGCAGCCCCCAAGCCAGGGGCAACGACGAGCAGTACTTC. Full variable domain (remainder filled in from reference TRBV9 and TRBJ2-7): DSGVTQTPKHLITATGQRVTLRCSPRSGDLSVYWYQQSLDQGLQFLIQYYNGEERAKGNILERFSAQQFPDLHSELNLSSLELGDSALYFCASSPQARGNDEQYFGPGTRLTVT.